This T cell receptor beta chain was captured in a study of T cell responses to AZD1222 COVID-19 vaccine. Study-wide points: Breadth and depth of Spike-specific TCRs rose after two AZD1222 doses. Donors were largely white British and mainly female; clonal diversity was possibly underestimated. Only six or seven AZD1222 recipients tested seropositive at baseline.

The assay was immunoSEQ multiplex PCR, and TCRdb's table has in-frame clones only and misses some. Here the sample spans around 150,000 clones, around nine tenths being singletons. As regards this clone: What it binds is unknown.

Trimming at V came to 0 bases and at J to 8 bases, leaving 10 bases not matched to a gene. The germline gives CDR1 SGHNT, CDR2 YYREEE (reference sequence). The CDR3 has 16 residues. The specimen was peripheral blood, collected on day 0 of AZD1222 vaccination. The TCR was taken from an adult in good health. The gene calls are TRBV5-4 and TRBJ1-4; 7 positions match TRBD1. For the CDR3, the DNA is TGTGCCAGCAGCTTGGGACAGGGTGGGCTTGGGGAAAAACTGTTTTTT. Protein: CASSLGQGGLGEKLFF.